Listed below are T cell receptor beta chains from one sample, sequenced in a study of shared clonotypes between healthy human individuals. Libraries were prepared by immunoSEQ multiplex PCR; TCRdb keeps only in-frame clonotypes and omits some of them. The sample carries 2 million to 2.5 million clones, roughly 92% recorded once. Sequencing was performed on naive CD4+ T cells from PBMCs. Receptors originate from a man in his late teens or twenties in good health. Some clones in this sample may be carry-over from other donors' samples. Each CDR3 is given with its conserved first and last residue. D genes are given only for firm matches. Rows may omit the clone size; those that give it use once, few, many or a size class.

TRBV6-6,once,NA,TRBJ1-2,TGTGCCAGCAGTTACTTACAGACAGGAAATGGCTACACCTTC,CASSYLQTGNGYTF
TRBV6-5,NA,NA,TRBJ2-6,TGTGCCAGCAGTTCTCAAACGTCTGGGGCCAACGTCCTGACTTTC,CASSSQTSGANVLTF
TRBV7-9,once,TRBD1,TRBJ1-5,TGTGCCAGCAGCCCCGACAGGGGTAGCAATCAGCCCCAGCATTTT,CASSPDRGSNQPQHF
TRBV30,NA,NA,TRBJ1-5,TGTGCCTGGAGTGTCGGGGGGATTTTTCAGCCCCAGCATTTT,CAWSVGGIFQPQHF
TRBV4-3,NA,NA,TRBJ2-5,TGCGCCAGCAGCCCCACCTACCAAGCCCTCCAAGAGACCCAGTACTTC,CASSPTYQALQETQYF
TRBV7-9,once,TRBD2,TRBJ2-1,TGTGCCAGCAGTGGCCATAGCGGGAATTACAATGAGCAGTTCTTC,CASSGHSGNYNEQFF
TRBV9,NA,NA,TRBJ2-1,TGTGCCAGCAGCGTATTGGGCAGGGCAGTGGGCGATGAGCAGTTCTTC,CASSVLGRAVGDEQFF
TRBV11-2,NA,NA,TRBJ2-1,TGTGCCAGTGGTCTAGATCGTGGGAGTTGGAATGAGCAGTTCTTC,CASGLDRGSWNEQFF
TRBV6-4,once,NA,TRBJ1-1,TGTGCCAGCAGGACGGACGGTGGAGGCACTGAAGCTTTCTTT,CASRTDGGGTEAFF
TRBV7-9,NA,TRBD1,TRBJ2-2,TGTGCCAGCAGCTTAGCGAGGACAGGGTCAAACACCGGGGAGCTGTTTTTT,CASSLARTGSNTGELFF
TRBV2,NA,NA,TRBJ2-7,TGTGCCAGCAGCCTATGGGGGGTCGAGCAGTACTTC,CASSLWGVEQYF
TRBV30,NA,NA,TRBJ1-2,TGTGCCTGGAGTGTACTGGGAATTCCTAACTATGGCTACACCTTC,CAWSVLGIPNYGYTF
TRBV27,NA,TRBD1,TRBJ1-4,TGTGCCAGCAGTTCCCGTTACAGGGGGACTAATGAAAAACTGTTTTTT,CASSSRYRGTNEKLFF
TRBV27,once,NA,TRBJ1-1,TGTGCCAGCAGTGGGAGGGAAAGGAACACTGAAGCTTTCTTT,CASSGRERNTEAFF
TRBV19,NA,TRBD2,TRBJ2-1,TGTGCCAGTAGGGGACTAGCGGGAGGAACCTACAATGAGCAGTTCTTC,CASRGLAGGTYNEQFF
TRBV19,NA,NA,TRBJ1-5,TGTGCCAGTAGTATCAGGGGCCGGGATAGCAATCAGCCCCAGCATTTT,CASSIRGRDSNQPQHF
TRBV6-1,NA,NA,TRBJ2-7,TGTGCCAGCAGTGAAACTAGTACCCACGAGCAGTACTTC,CASSETSTHEQYF
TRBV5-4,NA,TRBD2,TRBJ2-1,TGTGCCAGCAGCTTGGAGCCTAGCGGCTCCTACAATGAGCAGTTCTTC,CASSLEPSGSYNEQFF
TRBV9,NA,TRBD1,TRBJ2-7,TGTGCCAGCAGCATCACAGGGGAGCTTTGGAACTACGAGCAGTACTTC,CASSITGELWNYEQYF
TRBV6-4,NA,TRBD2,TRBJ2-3,TGTGCCAGCAGTGACTCGGCTAGCGGGAGCGCAGATACGCAGTATTTT,CASSDSASGSADTQYF
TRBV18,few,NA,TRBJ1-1,TGTGCCAGCTCACCCGTGGGGCCTGAAGCTTTCTTT,CASSPVGPEAFF
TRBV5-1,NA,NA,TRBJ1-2,TGCGCCAGCAGCTTGGAACAATACTATGGCTACACCTTC,CASSLEQYYGYTF
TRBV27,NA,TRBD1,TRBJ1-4,TGTGCCAGCAGTCCCTACGGGACAGGGAGTAATGAAAAACTGTTTTTT,CASSPYGTGSNEKLFF